This TCR beta chain comes out of a study of lymphopenia after photon versus proton radiotherapy. Study results and limitations: Proton therapy kept repertoires fairly stable, unlike photons, which gained effector/memory cells. Oligoclonal CD8+ Temra expansion after nadir drove photon patients' diversity drop.

In the case of this clone: Antigen specificity is unknown.

V gave up 1 base and J gave up 5 bases; unmatched junction bases: 3. This CDR3 spans 16 amino acids. Germline CDR1 reads SGHTA; CDR2 reads FQGNSA. Some clones are missing from TCRdb's copy, which holds only in-frame ones; the method was immunoSEQ multiplex PCR. The table shows approximately 24,000 clones, with around 90% occurring only once. Sequenced material: peripheral blood, taken from a patient treated with photon-based radiotherapy. The receptor was derived from a woman between 45 and 65 years old with cholangiocarcinoma. V and J are TRBV7-2 and TRBJ2-3; the match to TRBD2 covers 13 bases. The CDR3 bases are TGTGCCAGCAGCTTAGGACTAGCGGGGGGACAAGATACGCAGTATTTT. It yields the protein CASSLGLAGGQDTQYF.